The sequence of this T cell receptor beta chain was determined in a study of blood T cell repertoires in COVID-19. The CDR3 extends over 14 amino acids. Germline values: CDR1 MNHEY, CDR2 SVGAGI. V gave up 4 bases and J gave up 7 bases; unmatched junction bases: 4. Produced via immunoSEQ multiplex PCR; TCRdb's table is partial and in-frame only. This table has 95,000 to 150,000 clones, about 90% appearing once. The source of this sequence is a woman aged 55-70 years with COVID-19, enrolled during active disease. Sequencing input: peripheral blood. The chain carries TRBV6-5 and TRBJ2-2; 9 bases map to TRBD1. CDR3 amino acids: CASSSGQGNGELFF. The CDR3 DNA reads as TGTGCCAGCAGTTCGGGACAGGGAAACGGGGAGCTGTTTTTT.